These T cell receptor beta chains were read from a single sample in a study of OX40 agonist ivuxolimab in advanced cancers. Clones were sequenced by immunoSEQ multiplex PCR, and TCRdb holds only the in-frame ones, with some missing. The data hold tens of thousands of clones, with about 90% observed a single time. The starting material was CD4+ or CD8+ T cells sorted from blood, obtained in a trial of the OX40 agonist ivuxolimab. These receptors were obtained from an adult with an advanced solid tumor such as melanoma, head and neck, liver or kidney cancer. Each CDR3 is given with its conserved first and last residue. D genes are given only for firm matches. A clone size is listed for some rows: how often the clone was seen (once, few, many), or a class if it is expanded.

size	V	D	length	J	CDR3	DNA
-	TRBV6-5	-	15	TRBJ2-5	CASRAADSLQETQYF	TGTGCCAGCAGAGCCGCTGACAGTCTCCAAGAGACCCAGTACTTC
-	TRBV2	TRBD1	15	TRBJ2-7	CASSPTGQGSPEQYF	TGTGCCAGCAGTCCTACGGGACAGGGGAGTCCCGAGCAGTACTTC
-	TRBV6-6	TRBD2	16	TRBJ2-7	CASSPGLAGGTYEQYF	TGTGCCAGCAGTCCCGGACTAGCGGGAGGAACCTACGAGCAGTACTTC
-	TRBV7-9	TRBD2	15	TRBJ2-2	CASSPPGGNTGELFF	TGTGCCAGCAGCCCGCCGGGGGGGAACACCGGGGAGCTGTTTTTT
-	TRBV9	-	12	TRBJ1-1	CASNTQGTEAFF	TGTGCCAGCAACACACAGGGCACTGAAGCTTTCTTT
-	TRBV4-1	-	14	TRBJ2-7	CASSQGSGAYEQYF	TGCGCCAGCAGCCAAGGATCGGGCGCCTACGAGCAGTACTTC
-	TRBV10-3	TRBD1	14	TRBJ2-3	CAIRDRGYPDTQYF	TGTGCCATCAGGGACAGGGGGTACCCAGATACGCAGTATTTT
-	TRBV4-1	TRBD1	16	TRBJ2-2	CASSQGGQANTGELFF	TGCGCCAGCAGCCAAGGAGGACAGGCGAACACCGGGGAGCTGTTTTTT
-	TRBV9	-	12	TRBJ2-1	CASSPLGGEQFF	TGTGCCAGCAGCCCTCTGGGAGGTGAGCAGTTCTTC
few	TRBV11-2	-	18	TRBJ2-1	CASSSPRYGGAIYNEQFF	TGTGCCAGCAGCTCCCCTCGCTATGGCGGGGCCATTTACAATGAGCAGTTCTTC
medium-sized	TRBV28	TRBD2	13	TRBJ2-3	CASERENRNTQYF	TGTGCCAGTGAGCGGGAGAACCGGAATACGCAGTATTTT
once	TRBV10-1	-	14	TRBJ2-3	CASSFSGTTDTQYF	TGCGCCAGCTCTTTTAGCGGAACCACAGATACGCAGTATTTT
-	TRBV28	TRBD2	16	TRBJ2-3	CASSFSLAGATDTQYF	TGTGCCAGCAGTTTTTCCCTAGCGGGAGCCACAGATACGCAGTATTTT
once	TRBV7-8	-	14	TRBJ1-1	CASSLWQGDTEAFF	TGTGCCAGCAGCTTGTGGCAGGGAGACACTGAAGCTTTCTTT
-	TRBV2	TRBD2	14	TRBJ2-1	CASNIAGGGDEQFF	TGTGCCAGCAATATAGCGGGAGGTGGTGATGAGCAGTTCTTC
-	TRBV4-2	-	17	TRBJ2-2	CASSQEDLALGTGELFF	TGTGCCAGCAGCCAAGAAGATCTAGCATTGGGCACCGGGGAGCTGTTTTTT
-	TRBV11-1	-	16	TRBJ2-1	CASSSHGDRRFNEQFF	TGTGCCAGCAGCTCCCACGGGGATCGGCGCTTCAATGAGCAGTTCTTC
-	TRBV29-1	TRBD1	15	TRBJ1-2	CSVVDRGFVFGGYTF	TGCAGCGTCGTGGACAGGGGGTTCGTTTTTGGTGGCTACACCTTC
-	TRBV4-1	TRBD2	19	TRBJ2-2	CASSQGQGLAGGYTGELFF	TGCGCCAGCAGCCAAGGTCAGGGACTAGCGGGAGGGTACACCGGGGAGCTGTTTTTT
-	TRBV4-3	-	16	TRBJ2-7	CASSQEGPGPPYEQYF	TGCGCCAGCAGCCAAGAGGGGCCGGGGCCGCCCTACGAGCAGTACTTC
-	TRBV10-1	-	10	TRBJ2-7	CASLTYEQYF	TGCGCCAGCCTGACCTACGAGCAGTACTTC
-	TRBV28	-	17	TRBJ2-1	CASSSHRAGSSYNEQFF	TGTGCCAGCAGTTCCCATCGGGCGGGCAGCTCCTACAATGAGCAGTTCTTC
-	TRBV5-6	-	11	TRBJ1-2	CASSLVGGYTF	TGTGCCAGCAGCTTGGTCGGTGGCTACACCTTC
-	TRBV19	-	14	TRBJ2-7	CASSEGSVSYEQYF	TGTGCCAGTAGTGAGGGGTCAGTAAGCTACGAGCAGTACTTC
-	TRBV7-9	-	12	TRBJ2-7	CASSLSSHEQYF	TGTGCCAGCAGCTTATCTAGCCACGAGCAGTACTTC
-	TRBV19	TRBD1	13	TRBJ2-7	CASSIGTAYEQYF	TGTGCCAGTAGTATCGGGACAGCATACGAGCAGTACTTC
-	TRBV30	-	15	TRBJ2-5	CAWSHPTTDVATQYF	TGTGCCTGGAGCCACCCCACCACGGATGTGGCGACCCAGTACTTC
-	TRBV4-2	-	14	TRBJ2-5	CASSQEGTGETQYF	TGTGCCAGCAGCCAAGAGGGGACGGGGGAGACCCAGTACTTC
-	TRBV13	TRBD2	13	TRBJ2-7	CASSLGTGGEQYF	TGTGCCAGCAGCTTAGGAACGGGAGGCGAGCAGTACTTC
-	TRBV28	-	14	TRBJ1-5	CASRDQQGTQPQHF	TGTGCCAGCAGGGACCAACAGGGAACTCAGCCCCAGCATTTT
-	TRBV19	-	14	TRBJ2-7	CASSSSPSSYEQYF	TGTGCCAGTAGTTCCAGTCCAAGCTCCTACGAGCAGTACTTC
-	TRBV28	-	16	TRBJ1-5	CASSLWGDSYNQPQHF	TGTGCCAGCAGTTTATGGGGCGACAGCTACAATCAGCCCCAGCATTTT
-	TRBV27	-	12	TRBJ1-4	CASGPINEKLFF	TGTGCCAGCGGACCGATTAATGAAAAACTGTTTTTT
-	TRBV28	TRBD2	15	TRBJ2-7	CASSLRLAGVSEQYF	TGTGCCAGCAGTTTGAGGCTAGCGGGAGTTTCCGAGCAGTACTTC
-	TRBV29-1	TRBD2	15	TRBJ2-1	CSVEGGLAGADEQFF	TGCAGCGTTGAAGGGGGGCTAGCGGGAGCAGATGAGCAGTTCTTC
-	TRBV2	-	13	TRBJ2-1	CASPGTLPNEQFF	TGTGCCAGTCCCGGGACACTTCCCAATGAGCAGTTCTTC
-	TRBV19	-	14	TRBJ1-5	CASSIWGDAQPQHF	TGTGCCAGTAGTATCTGGGGGGACGCTCAGCCCCAGCATTTT
-	TRBV27	-	13	TRBJ2-3	CASSFGGVDTQYF	TGTGCCAGCAGTTTCGGAGGGGTGGATACGCAGTATTTT
-	TRBV15	-	14	TRBJ1-2	CATSRDGDRVGYTF	TGTGCCACCAGCAGAGACGGGGACCGTGTGGGGTACACCTTC
once	TRBV25-1	-	11	TRBJ1-2	CASVSNYGYTF	TGTGCCTCTGTATCGAACTATGGCTACACCTTC